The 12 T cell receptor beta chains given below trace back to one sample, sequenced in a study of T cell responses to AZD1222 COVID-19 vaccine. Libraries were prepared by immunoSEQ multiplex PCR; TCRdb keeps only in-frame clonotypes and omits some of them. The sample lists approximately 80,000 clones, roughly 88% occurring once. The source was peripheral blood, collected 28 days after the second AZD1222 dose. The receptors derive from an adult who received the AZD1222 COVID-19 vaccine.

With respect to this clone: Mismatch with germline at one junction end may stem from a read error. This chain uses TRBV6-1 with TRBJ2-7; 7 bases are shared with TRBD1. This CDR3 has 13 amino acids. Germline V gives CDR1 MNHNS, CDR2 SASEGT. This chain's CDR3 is CASREGTVFRLYF. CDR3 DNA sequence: TGTGCCAGCAGAGAAGGGACAGTTTTTCGCCTCTACTTC.

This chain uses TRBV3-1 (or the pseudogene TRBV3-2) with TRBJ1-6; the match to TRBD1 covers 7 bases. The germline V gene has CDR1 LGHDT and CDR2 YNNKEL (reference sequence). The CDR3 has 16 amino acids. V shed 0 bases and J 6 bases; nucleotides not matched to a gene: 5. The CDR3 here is CASSQETGLRNSPLHF. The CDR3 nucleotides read TGTGCCAGCAGCCAAGAGACAGGGCTGCGTAATTCACCCCTCCACTTT.

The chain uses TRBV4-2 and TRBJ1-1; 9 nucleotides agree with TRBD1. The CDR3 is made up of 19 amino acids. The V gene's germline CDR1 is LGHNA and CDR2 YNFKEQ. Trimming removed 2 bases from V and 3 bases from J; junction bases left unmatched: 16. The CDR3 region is CASSQPTGTGSKGDTEAFF. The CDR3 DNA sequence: TGTGCCAGCAGCCAACCTACCGGGACAGGGAGTAAGGGGGACACTGAAGCTTTCTTT.

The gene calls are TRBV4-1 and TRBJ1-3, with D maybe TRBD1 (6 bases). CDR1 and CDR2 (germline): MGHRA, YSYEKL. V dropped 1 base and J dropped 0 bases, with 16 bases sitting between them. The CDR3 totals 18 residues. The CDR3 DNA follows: TGCGCCAGCAGCCAAGGGGGGCGGCGGGGATACTCTGGAAACACCATATATTTT. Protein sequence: CASSQGGRRGYSGNTIYF.

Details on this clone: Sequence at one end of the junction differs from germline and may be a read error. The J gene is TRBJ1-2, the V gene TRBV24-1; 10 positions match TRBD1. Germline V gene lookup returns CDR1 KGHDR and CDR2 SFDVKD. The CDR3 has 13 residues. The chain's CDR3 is CATRGQGEYGYTF. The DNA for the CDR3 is TGTGCCACCAGAGGACAGGGGGAATATGGCTACACCTTT.

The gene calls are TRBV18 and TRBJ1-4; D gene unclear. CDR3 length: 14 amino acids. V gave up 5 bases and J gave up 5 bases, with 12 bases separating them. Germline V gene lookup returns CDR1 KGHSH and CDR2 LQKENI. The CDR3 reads CASSKGGGNEKLFF. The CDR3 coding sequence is TGTGCCAGCTCAAAGGGCGGAGGGAATGAAAAACTGTTTTTT.

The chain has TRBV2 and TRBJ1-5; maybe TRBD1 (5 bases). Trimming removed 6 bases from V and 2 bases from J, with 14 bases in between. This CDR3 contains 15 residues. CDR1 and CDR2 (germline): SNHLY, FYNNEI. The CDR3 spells CASRFRDAGNQPQHF. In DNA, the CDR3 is TGTGCCAGCAGATTCCGGGACGCGGGCAATCAGCCCCAGCATTTT.

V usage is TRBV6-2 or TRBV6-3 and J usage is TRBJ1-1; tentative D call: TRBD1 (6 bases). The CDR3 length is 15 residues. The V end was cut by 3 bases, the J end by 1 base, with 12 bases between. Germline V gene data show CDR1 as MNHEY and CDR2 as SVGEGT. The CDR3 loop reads CASSYNDRRNTEAFF. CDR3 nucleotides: TGTGCCAGCAGTTATAACGACAGGCGGAACACTGAAGCTTTCTTT.

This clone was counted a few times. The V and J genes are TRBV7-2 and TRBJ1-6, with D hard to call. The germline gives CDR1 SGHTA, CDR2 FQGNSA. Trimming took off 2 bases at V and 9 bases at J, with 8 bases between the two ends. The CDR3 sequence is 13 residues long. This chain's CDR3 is CASSLQFSSPLHF. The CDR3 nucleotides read TGTGCCAGCAGCTTACAATTTTCTTCACCCCTCCACTTT.

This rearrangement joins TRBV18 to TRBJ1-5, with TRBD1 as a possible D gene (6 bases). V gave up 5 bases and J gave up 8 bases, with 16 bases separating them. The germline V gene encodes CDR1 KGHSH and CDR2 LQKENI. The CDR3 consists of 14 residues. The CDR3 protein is CASSSTGSEKPQHF. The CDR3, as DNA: TGTGCCAGCTCATCCACAGGGAGTGAGAAGCCCCAGCATTTT. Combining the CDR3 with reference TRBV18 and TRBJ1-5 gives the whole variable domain NAGVMQNPRHLVRRRGQEARLRCSPMKGHSHVYWYRQLPEEGLKFMVYLQKENIIDESGMPKERFSAEFPKEGPSILRIQQVVRGDSAAYFCASSSTGSEKPQHFGDGTRLSIL.

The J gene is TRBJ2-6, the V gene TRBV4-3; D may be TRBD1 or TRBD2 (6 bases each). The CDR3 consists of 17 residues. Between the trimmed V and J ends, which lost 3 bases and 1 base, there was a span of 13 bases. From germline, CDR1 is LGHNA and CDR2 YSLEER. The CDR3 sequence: CASSQGGRLSGANVLTF. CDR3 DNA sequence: TGCGCCAGCAGCCAGGGGGGCCGGCTGTCTGGGGCCAACGTCCTGACTTTC.

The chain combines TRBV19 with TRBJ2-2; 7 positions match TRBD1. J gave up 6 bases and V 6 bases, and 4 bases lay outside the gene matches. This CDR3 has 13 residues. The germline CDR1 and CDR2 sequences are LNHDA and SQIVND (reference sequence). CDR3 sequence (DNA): TGTGCCAGTAGCCGACAGGGCCCCGGGGAGCTGTTTTTT. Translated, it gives CASSRQGPGELFF.